This T cell receptor (beta chain) stems from a study of identical twins. TCRdb reprocessed the 5' RACE reads with MiXCR, giving one entry per CDR3 protein. The sample consists of under 400,000 distinct CDR3 sequences, 8.5% to 10% of them appearing once. At least ten counts were recorded for this clonotype. CDR3 size: 16 residues. V shed 2 bases and J 7 bases; nucleotides not matched to a gene: 10. Looked up from germline, CDR1 is SGHRS and CDR2 is YFSETQ. J is TRBJ2-1 and V is TRBV5-1; TRBD2 matches at 9 bases. Sequencing input: naive T cells sorted from blood. The receptor's source is a woman between 50 and 59 years old in good health. For the CDR3, the DNA is TGCGCCAGCAGCTTTTTAGTAGCGGGAGTTGAAAATGAGCAGTTCTTC. Translating gives CASSFLVAGVENEQFF. Full variable domain (outside the CDR3, taken from reference TRBV5-1 and TRBJ2-1): KAGVTQTPRYLIKTRGQQVTLSCSPISGHRSVSWYQQTPGQGLQFLFEYFSETQRNKGNFPGRFSGRQFSNSRSEMNVSTLELGDSALYLCASSFLVAGVENEQFFGPGTRLTVL.